The sequence of this T cell receptor beta chain was determined in a study of T cell responses to AZD1222 COVID-19 vaccine. Study-wide context: It was second doses at about 4 or about 12 weeks that were pooled. General study results and limits: Most donors were white British, females outnumbered males, and clonal diversity was possibly underestimated. Close to half of all spike-specific TCRs reportedly target regions of the variants that are unmutated. Distributed over spike, vaccine-associated CD4 TCRs predominated at 160-218 and 743-854.

The protocol was immunoSEQ multiplex PCR, while the TCRdb copy is restricted to in-frame clones and leaves out a portion. This table holds approximately 65,000 clones, about four fifths found once. On this clone itself: Antigen: not known.

The receptor comes from an adult in good health. The specimen comprised peripheral blood, sampled on day 0 of AZD1222 vaccination.

CDR3 region: CASSVGPDTDTQYF. DNA of the CDR3: TGTGCCAGCAGCGTAGGGCCCGACACAGATACGCAGTATTTT. V usage is TRBV9 and J usage is TRBJ2-3; D unresolved. V gave up 0 bases and J gave up 2 bases, with 7 bases separating them. Germline assignment: CDR1 SGDLS and CDR2 YYNGEE. The CDR3 covers 14 residues.